This T cell receptor (beta chain) was recovered during a study of cytomegalovirus exposure and HLA in healthy donors (dated by TCRdb to between 2016 and 2019). Regarding the complete study: In an earlier analysis of some 550 of the donors, about 270 Gb of sequence data and just under 120 million unique TCR beta sequences from 180 million or so T cells were reported. Of the roughly 390 genotyped donors, more than 75% were placed in the genetic ancestry cluster associated with self-reported Caucasian donors. Donor age, sex, ethnicity and CMV serostatus were collected together with the repertoire data. To predict cytomegalovirus infection status, the study combined high-throughput TCR immunosequencing, statistical association of individual TCRs with disease status, and machine learning. HLA typing covered class I and class II loci at four-digit resolution. A handful of DR-DQ haplotypes were handled as single units for association and clustering because linkage in the cohort was strong. Rather than drawing on any new phenotypic data, the later analysis identified candidate immune exposures from TCR beta sequences and the way those sequences occurred across donors. The study aimed to test whether cataloging public T cell receptors could reveal signatures of past pathogen exposure. To study patterns of TCR occurrence, a later analysis re-analyzed previously published TCR beta repertoires from just over 650 donors and added high-resolution HLA genotyping. In a later genetic analysis, genome-wide SNP genotypes for about 55% of the roughly 670 donors were used, and that subset was treated as a discovery cohort. An early release covering around 630 HLA-typed donors comprised roughly 300 gigabases of sequencing data and around 86 million unique TCR sequences. Among under 450 genotyped donors of the cohort, an average of about 240,000 unique TCR beta nucleotide sequences were sequenced per donor, roughly 18% of them non-productive. The number of donors typed differed by locus, with roughly 629-640 for A, B, C, DRB1 and DQB1, approximately 500 for DQA1, 606 for DPA1, and roughly 450 for DPB1. In an earlier analysis of roughly 600 of the donors, high-throughput TCR beta sequencing was used to judge whether each TCR beta V gene segment behaved as functional or pseudogenic. The study profiled the T cell repertoires of about 640 subjects by immunosequencing and related them to cytomegalovirus serostatus. All discovery cohort repertoires had been generated on a single sequencing platform. In addition to the first cohort of 666 subjects, a separate validation cohort of around 110 different subjects was used. Points the paper makes about the study in general: An earlier analysis of approximately 570 of the donors showed that most TCR beta V segments appeared in productive rearrangements either about 87% or about 30% of the time, which broadly matched IMGT annotations. Compared with equally common non-associated chains, HLA-associated TCR beta chains in a later analysis were more clonally expanded and had lower generation probabilities. Because counts were too low, some 17 rarely observed V segments, including chromosome 9 orphons, were left out of the earlier analysis of approximately 500 of the donors. According to a later genetic analysis, donors in an Asian-associated ancestry cluster had fewer N-insertions in productive TCRs than the approximately 650-donor mean. In a later analysis, the rate of TCR association differed among HLA loci, with DRB1 alleles having the most associated TCRs and HLA-C alleles having the fewest. The classifier was reported to diagnose cytomegalovirus status with high specificity and sensitivity in both the original and validation cohorts. The cohort was sequenced for TCR beta chains only, and without alpha or paired-chain data the features that could be detected were limited. V-gene and J-gene trimming of TCR beta chains was associated with a missense DCLRE1C variant in a later genetic analysis, and the association was replicated in an independent cohort. Presence/absence analyses assumed roughly uniform sequencing depth across donors, an assumption that may not hold. A few of the identified cytomegalovirus-associated TCR beta chains were confirmed in vitro to be specific for cytomegalovirus antigens. Because some donors lacked HLA typing at each locus, the association tests relied only on the typed subset. Some IMGT-functional V segments, including TRBV6-2 and TRBV6-3, could not be told apart with the 87-base-pair reads, so those segments were excluded. When HLA alleles, especially DR and DQ, strongly co-occurred, TCR associations were difficult to assign to individual alleles. Correlated functional status among segregating V segments might be attributable to linkage disequilibrium, but an unknown experimental factor could not be ruled out. At a false discovery rate of 0.05, a later analysis linked fewer than 20,000 TCR beta sequences to specific HLA alleles. According to a later analysis, most CMV-associated TCR beta chains appeared to be HLA-restricted, and the HLA associations seemed to be driven largely by CMV exposure. A group of highly shared sequence variants was considered likely to be a technical artifact of the sequencing pipeline. The study listed approximately 160 TCR beta chains as associated with cytomegalovirus. According to the authors, the approach could potentially be generalized to other disease states and immunological phenotypes. For the cohort, immune exposure information was limited to CMV serostatus. While some public TCRs were present in many individuals, most TCR sequences turned up only very rarely across donors. In a later analysis, several top co-occurrence clusters were reported to appear linked to parvovirus B19, influenza, CMV and Epstein-Barr virus. A further reported finding was that TCR beta sequences accurately predicted the HLA-A and HLA-B alleles for most subjects in the first cohort.

Sequences SGHAT (CDR1) and FQNNGV (CDR2) are obtained from the germline V gene. The CDR3 sequence holds 15 residues, the cysteine and phenylalanine included. The retained sequence is limited to the CDR3, 45 bases, with the frame set at the first base. In total, approximately 700 healthy bone marrow donors made up the cohort. At the time of sampling, all cohort members were nominally healthy, though unrecorded immune exposures were likely present. The donor was CMV seronegative and belonged to the group of 350 or so seronegative cohort members. Each donor provided a peripheral blood sample, and peripheral blood mononuclear cells were used for TCR beta sequencing. The Qiagen DNeasy Blood Extraction Kit was used to extract genomic DNA from the blood cell samples. Concerning this clone itself: Its antigen is unknown. Base quality data are lacking; no much larger clone is found one base away.

Library prep was done by the immunoSEQ multiplex PCR assay. For the multiplex PCR, a mixture combining 60 forward primers for TCR Vbeta segments and 13 reverse primers for TCR Jbeta segments was used. The CDR3 region of rearranged TCR beta genes was amplified from genomic DNA by a multiplex PCR assay. On the Illumina HiSeq System, the amplified TCR beta libraries were sequenced as 87-base-pair reads. As for how the authors treated the data: Across the 600 to 700 repertoires, a later analysis counted around 80 million unique TCR beta chains, 9.5 million to 13 million of which were shared by at least two donors. To remove PCR and sequencing errors, raw reads were error-corrected and collapsed into unique sequences using a nearest-neighbor algorithm that merged closely related sequences. Alignment of CDR3 sequences to IMGT reference sequences was used to assign V, D and J gene segments. Each retained sequence needed at least a six-nucleotide match to both a V gene segment and a J gene segment. Rearrangements were classified as productive when the CDR3 lacked stop codons and remained in frame with V and J, and all other rearrangements were classified as non-productive. Following IMGT convention, CDR3 was defined as the stretch from the second conserved V-encoded cysteine to the conserved J-encoded phenylalanine. In an earlier analysis of around 640 of the donors, sequences lacking an unambiguous match to a single V gene segment were excluded. An earlier analysis of 587 of the donors classified V segments as functional when productive rearrangements were above 56.7% and as segregating when the standard deviation between donors was above 5%. A statistical classification framework was built for diagnosing cytomegalovirus status from the catalog of TCR beta chain sequences. V and J gene assignment, in a later analysis, came from comparing TCR nucleotide sequences with IMGT/GENE-DB human TR gene sequences. The TCRdist pipeline was used in a later analysis to assign CDR3 sequences and most-parsimonious VDJ recombination scenarios. In a later analysis, each TCR beta chain was defined by its CDR3 amino acid sequence together with its V-gene family, and reads lacking a unique V-gene family were excluded. To address suspected cross-contamination and a sequencing artifact, a later analysis removed roughly 640 highly shared, low-generation-probability nucleotide sequences. In a later analysis, a clonal expansion index for each public chain was calculated from normalized within-repertoire ranks of inferred template counts. A later analysis computed generation probabilities with a VDJ recombination model fitted to out-of-frame rearrangements, and checked the results against IGoR. In a later analysis, TCR-TCR, TCR-HLA and TCR-CMV co-occurrence was scored with hypergeometric tests, and a repertoire-size bias correction was applied to TCR pairs. A later analysis estimated false discovery rates by permuting HLA or CMV assignments 20 times. In a later analysis, co-occurring TCRs were grouped using DBSCAN, with TCRdist sequence similarity added in when clustering inside HLA-allele-positive subsets. Repertoires with fewer than 30,000 or more than 120,000 public chains, plus five repertoires with anomalous nucleotide sharing, were excluded from co-occurrence clustering. TCRdb's version of the immuneACCESS table is confined to in-frame rearrangements and falls short of the full clone set. An unresolved V gene accounts for under half of the shortfall where checked; the remainder is of unknown origin. Clone size and V and J calls were adopted from that table, with D and trimming inferred from the DNA. The sample records roughly 150,000 clones, roughly 80% of which are singletons. Around 3.7% of the sample is held by the ten biggest clonotypes.

The receptor was derived from a male donor in good health and CMV-seronegative. The sequencing input was PBMCs. The rearrangement combines TRBV11-2 with TRBJ2-5, with 7 middle bases fitting TRBD2. Matching the DNA end better, TRBJ2-7 makes the J call doubtful. The CDR3 region reads CASRDVTSDSYEQYF. The sequenced DNA: TGTGCCAGCAGAGATGTTACTAGCGACTCCTACGAGCAGTACTTC.